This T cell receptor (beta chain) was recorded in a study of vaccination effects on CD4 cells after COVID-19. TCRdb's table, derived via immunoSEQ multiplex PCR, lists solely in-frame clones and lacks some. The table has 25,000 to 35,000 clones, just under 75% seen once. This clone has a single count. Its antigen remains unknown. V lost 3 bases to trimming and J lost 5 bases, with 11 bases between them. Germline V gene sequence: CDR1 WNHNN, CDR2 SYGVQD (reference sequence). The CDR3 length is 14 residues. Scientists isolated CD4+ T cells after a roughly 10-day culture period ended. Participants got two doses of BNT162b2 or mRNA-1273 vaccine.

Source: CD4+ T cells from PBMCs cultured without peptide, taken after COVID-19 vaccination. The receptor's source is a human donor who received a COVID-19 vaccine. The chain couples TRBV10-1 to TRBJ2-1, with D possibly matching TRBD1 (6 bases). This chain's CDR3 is CASSDRDTDNEQFF. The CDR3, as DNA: TGCGCCAGCAGTGATCGGGACACAGACAATGAGCAGTTCTTC.